Sequencing of this TCR beta chain was carried out in a study of beta chain features in type 1 diabetes. As for the study in general: Cells sorted and examined across all samples totaled around 110,000,000. Study findings and constraints: An over-representation of cells with high TCR expression could result from cDNA sequencing. Type 1 diabetes patients showed fewer insertions and more deletions at VDJ junctions. Among patients with Type 1 diabetes, TCRB CDR3s were moderately but significantly shorter in every one of the four CD4+ subsets.

Since all of the isolated RNA was reverse transcribed, expressed TCRB transcripts were what got sequenced. The table came from immunoSEQ multiplex PCR; TCRdb's copy has only in-frame clones and leaves some out. The sample holds roughly 150,000 clones, about 9.3% seen once. Every sorted population was more than 95% pure. Trimming cost V 6 bases and J 4 bases; bases outside gene matches: 6. The germline CDR1 and CDR2 sequences are SGHAT and FQDESV (reference sequence). CDR3 size: 15 residues. This clone turned up a few times. The antigen remains unidentified. J is TRBJ2-5 and V is TRBV11-1; TRBD2 agrees at 12 bases. This TCR came from a young man with type 1 diabetes. The sample comprised central memory CD4+ T cells from blood. The chain's CDR3 is CASRQRTSGTETQYF. The CDR3 nucleotides are TGTGCCAGCAGACAAAGGACTAGCGGGACAGAGACCCAGTACTTC.